The 9 T cell receptor beta chains below come from one sample, sequenced in a study of blood T cell repertoires in COVID-19. Repertoires were generated with immunoSEQ multiplex PCR, while TCRdb's copy carries only in-frame clones and drops some. The table records 100,000 or so clones, 70% to 80% of them present only once. Sample: peripheral blood. The receptors stem from a man aged 55 to 70 with active or convalescent COVID-19.

The chain has TRBV4-1 and TRBJ2-2; the match to TRBD1 covers 12 bases. Germline lookup yields CDR1 MGHRA and CDR2 YSYEKL. Trimming removed 3 bases from V and 6 bases from J; junction bases left unmatched: 17. The CDR3 loop spans 20 amino acids. This chain's CDR3 is CASSQSRGTIRDRGPGELFF. The CDR3 DNA reads TGCGCCAGCAGCCAGAGTAGGGGTACTATTCGGGACAGGGGGCCCGGGGAGCTGTTTTTT.

The chain has TRBV5-1 and TRBJ2-7; 9 bases map to TRBD1. The trim removed 0 bases at V and 4 bases at J, leaving 5 bases unmatched. Germline V gene lookup returns CDR1 SGHRS and CDR2 YFSETQ. This CDR3 region has 15 residues. CDR3 sequence (DNA): TGCGCCAGCAGCTTGGTGCGGGACAGGGAATACGAGCAGTACTTC. Translation: CASSLVRDREYEQYF.

V and J are TRBV7-2 and TRBJ2-3; D gene uncertain. The germline V gene has CDR1 SGHTA and CDR2 FQGNSA. Trimming cost V 7 bases and J 2 bases, with 19 bases left between them. The CDR3 sequence is 16 residues long. The CDR3 spells CASTPPGSKSTDTQYF. CDR3 DNA sequence: TGTGCCAGCACCCCCCCGGGTTCCAAATCCACAGATACGCAGTATTTT.

The V and J genes are TRBV9 and TRBJ1-5; D gene ambiguous. Trimming cost V 1 base and J 3 bases, with 11 bases left between them. The CDR3 is made up of 15 amino acids. Germline V gene data show CDR1 as SGDLS and CDR2 as YYNGEE. The CDR3 spells CASSVSTGANQPQHF. CDR3 nucleotides: TGTGCCAGCAGCGTATCGACTGGAGCCAATCAGCCCCAGCATTTT.

A few counts support this clone. The chain joins TRBV2 to TRBJ1-4; 9 bases are shared with TRBD1. V gave up 4 bases and J gave up 3 bases; unmatched junction bases: 15. This CDR3 is 19 amino acids long. The V gene's germline CDR1 is SNHLY and CDR2 FYNNEI. The CDR3 loop is CASSGLGKTGGFSNEKLFF. CDR3 nucleotides: TGTGCCAGCAGTGGATTAGGGAAGACAGGGGGTTTTTCTAATGAAAAACTGTTTTTT.

The chain recombines TRBV11-2 with TRBJ2-3, with TRBD2 as a possible D gene (7 bases). This CDR3 contains 15 residues. The germline V and J ends were trimmed by 2 bases and 2 bases, with 11 bases remaining between them. Germline V CDR1 and CDR2: SGHAT, FQNNGV. The CDR3 region is CASSLRGGPTDTQYF. CDR3 nucleotides: TGTGCCAGCAGCTTACGCGGGGGCCCCACAGATACGCAGTATTTT.

The J gene is TRBJ2-2, the V gene TRBV7-6; 8 bases align to TRBD1. From germline, CDR1 is SGHVS and CDR2 FNYEAQ. This CDR3 is built from 16 residues. Trimming took 5 bases from V and 8 from J; bases not matched to a gene: 13. DNA of the CDR3: TGTGCCAGCAGCGCCACAGGGGGATCGTTGACTGGGGAGCTGTTTTTT. Translation gives CASSATGGSLTGELFF.

The rearrangement links TRBV7-9 to TRBJ2-5, with D possibly TRBD1 on 8 matching bases. Trimming removed 5 bases from V and 0 bases from J, with 19 bases in between. The germline gives CDR1 SEHNR, CDR2 FQNEAQ (reference sequence). CDR3 length: 17 residues. The CDR3 loop reads CASSRLGGTGHQETQYF. The DNA of the CDR3 is TGTGCCAGCAGCCGGTTGGGGGGGACAGGCCACCAAGAGACCCAGTACTTC.

The CDR3 here is CATSDPSASGTSGLGDTQYF. DNA of the CDR3: TGTGCCACCAGTGATCCCTCCGCTTCCGGGACTAGCGGACTGGGAGATACGCAGTATTTT. This chain connects TRBV24-1 to TRBJ2-3; 11 bases are a match to TRBD2. Germline V gene data show CDR1 as KGHDR and CDR2 as SFDVKD. Losses at the gene ends were 3 bases for V and 5 bases for J; bases not matched to a gene: 18. The CDR3 sequence is 20 residues long.